Here is one T cell receptor beta chain with its context. Antigen: not known. The sample is drawn from a study of cytomegalovirus exposure and HLA in healthy donors. When sampled, the donors appeared nominally healthy, though they likely had unrecorded immune exposures. Germline V gene sequence: CDR1 LNHDA, CDR2 SQIVND (reference sequence). Trimming at V came to 4 bases and at J to 2 bases, leaving 6 bases not matched to a gene. CDR3 length equals 17 residues. Whole-study results and caveats: Among CMV-associated TCR beta chains, most appeared HLA-restricted in a later analysis. The classifier reportedly diagnosed cytomegalovirus status with high sensitivity and specificity.

Researchers ran the PCR with 60 Vbeta and 13 Jbeta primers. TCRdb keeps only in-frame clones here, not all; method: immunoSEQ multiplex PCR. The table records 35,000 to 45,000 clones, roughly 90% of them present only once. The receptor was derived from a woman aged 18-35 years in good health and CMV-seronegative. The material sequenced was PBMCs. The chain combines TRBV19 with TRBJ2-2, with 11 bases lining up with TRBD2. The CDR3 region is CASSTTGTSGNTGELFF. DNA for the CDR3: TGTGCCAGTAGTACCACCGGGACTAGCGGTAACACCGGGGAGCTGTTTTTT.